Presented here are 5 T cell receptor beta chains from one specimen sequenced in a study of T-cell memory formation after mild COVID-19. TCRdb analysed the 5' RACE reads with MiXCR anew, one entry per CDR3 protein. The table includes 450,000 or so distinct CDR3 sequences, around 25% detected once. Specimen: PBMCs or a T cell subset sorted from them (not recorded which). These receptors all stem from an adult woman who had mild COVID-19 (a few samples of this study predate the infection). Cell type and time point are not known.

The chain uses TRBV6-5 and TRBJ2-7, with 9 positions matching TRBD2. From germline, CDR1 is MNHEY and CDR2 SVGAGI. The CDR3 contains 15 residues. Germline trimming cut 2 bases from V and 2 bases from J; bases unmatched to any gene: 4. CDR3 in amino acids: CASSYGASGTYEQYF. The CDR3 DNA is TGTGCCAGCAGTTACGGGGCTAGCGGGACCTACGAGCAGTACTTC.

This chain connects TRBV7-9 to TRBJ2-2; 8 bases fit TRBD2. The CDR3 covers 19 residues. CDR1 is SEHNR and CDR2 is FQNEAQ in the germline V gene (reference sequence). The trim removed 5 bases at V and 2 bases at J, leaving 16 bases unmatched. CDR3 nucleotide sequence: TGTGCCAGCAGCCCCGCGGGGGGACCCAGCACCCACAACACCGGGGAGCTGTTTTTT. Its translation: CASSPAGGPSTHNTGELFF.

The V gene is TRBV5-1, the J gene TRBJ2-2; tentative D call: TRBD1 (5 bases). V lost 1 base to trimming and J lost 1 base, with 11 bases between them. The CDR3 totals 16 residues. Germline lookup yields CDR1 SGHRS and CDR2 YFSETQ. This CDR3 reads CASSLSVQENTGELFF. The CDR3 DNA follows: TGCGCCAGCAGCTTGTCAGTACAGGAGAACACCGGGGAGCTGTTTTTT.

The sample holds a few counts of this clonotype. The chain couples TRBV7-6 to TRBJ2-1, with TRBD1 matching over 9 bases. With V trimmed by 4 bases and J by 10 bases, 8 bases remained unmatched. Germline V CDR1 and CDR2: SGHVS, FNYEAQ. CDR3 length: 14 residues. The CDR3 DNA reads TGTGCCAGCAGCTCCGGGACAGGGATCCCCGAGCAGTTCTTC. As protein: CASSSGTGIPEQFF. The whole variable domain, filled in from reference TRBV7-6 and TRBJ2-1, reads GAGVSQSPRYKVTKRGQDVALRCDPISGHVSLYWYRQALGQGPEFLTYFNYEAQQDKSGLPNDRFSAERPEGSISTLTIQRTEQRDSAMYRCASSSGTGIPEQFFGPGTRLTVL.

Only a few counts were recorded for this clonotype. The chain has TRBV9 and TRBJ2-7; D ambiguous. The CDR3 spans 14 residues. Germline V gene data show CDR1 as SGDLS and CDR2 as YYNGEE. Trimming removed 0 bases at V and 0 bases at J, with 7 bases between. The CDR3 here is CASSVASDSYEQYF. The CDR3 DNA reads TGTGCCAGCAGCGTAGCCTCGGACTCCTACGAGCAGTACTTC.